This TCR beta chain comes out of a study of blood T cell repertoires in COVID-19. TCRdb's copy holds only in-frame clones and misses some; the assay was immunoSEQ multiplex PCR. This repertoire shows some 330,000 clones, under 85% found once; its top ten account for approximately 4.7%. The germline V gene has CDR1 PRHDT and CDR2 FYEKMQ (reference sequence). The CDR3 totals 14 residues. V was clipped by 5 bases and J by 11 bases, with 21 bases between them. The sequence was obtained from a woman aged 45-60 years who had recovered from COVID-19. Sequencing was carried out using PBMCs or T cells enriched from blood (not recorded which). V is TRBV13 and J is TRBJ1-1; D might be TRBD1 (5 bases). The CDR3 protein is CASSPEGSPGMAFF. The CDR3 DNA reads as TGTGCCAGCAGCCCGGAGGGGTCGCCGGGAATGGCTTTCTTT.